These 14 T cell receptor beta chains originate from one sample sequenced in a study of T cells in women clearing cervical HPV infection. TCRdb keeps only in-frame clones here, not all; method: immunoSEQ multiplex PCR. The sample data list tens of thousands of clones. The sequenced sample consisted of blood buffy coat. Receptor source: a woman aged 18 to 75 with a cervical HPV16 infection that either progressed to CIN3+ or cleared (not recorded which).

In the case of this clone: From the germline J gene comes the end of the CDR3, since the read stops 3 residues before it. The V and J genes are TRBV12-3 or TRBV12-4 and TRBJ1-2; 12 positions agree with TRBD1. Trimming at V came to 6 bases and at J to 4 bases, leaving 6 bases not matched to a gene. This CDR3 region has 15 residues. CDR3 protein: CASSSSGQGAYGYTF. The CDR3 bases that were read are TGTGCCAGCAGCTCCTCGGGACAGGGGGCCTATGGC.

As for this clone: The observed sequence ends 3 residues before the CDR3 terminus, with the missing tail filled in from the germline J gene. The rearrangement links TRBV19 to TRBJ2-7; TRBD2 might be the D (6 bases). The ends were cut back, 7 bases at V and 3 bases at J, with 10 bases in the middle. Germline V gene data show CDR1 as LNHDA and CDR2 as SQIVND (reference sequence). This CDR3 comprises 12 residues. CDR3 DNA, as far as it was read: TGTGCCAGTATGGGCGGGGACTACGAG. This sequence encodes CASMGGDYE. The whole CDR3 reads CASMGGDYEQYF.

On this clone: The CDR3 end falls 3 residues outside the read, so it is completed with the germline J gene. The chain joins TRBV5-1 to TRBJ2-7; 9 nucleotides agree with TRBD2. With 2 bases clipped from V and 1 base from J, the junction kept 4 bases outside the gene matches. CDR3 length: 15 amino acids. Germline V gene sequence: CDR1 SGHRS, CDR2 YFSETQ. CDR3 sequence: CASSFSTSGSYEQYF. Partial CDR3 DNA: TGCGCCAGCAGCTTTTCGACTAGCGGATCCTACGAG.

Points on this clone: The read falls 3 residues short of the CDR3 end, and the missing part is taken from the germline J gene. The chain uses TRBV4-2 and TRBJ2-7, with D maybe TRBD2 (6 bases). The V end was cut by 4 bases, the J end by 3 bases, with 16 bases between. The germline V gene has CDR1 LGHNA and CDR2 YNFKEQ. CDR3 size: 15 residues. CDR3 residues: CASSPLPGLSYEQYF. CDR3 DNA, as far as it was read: TGTGCCAGCAGCCCGCTCCCGGGACTTAGCTACGAG.

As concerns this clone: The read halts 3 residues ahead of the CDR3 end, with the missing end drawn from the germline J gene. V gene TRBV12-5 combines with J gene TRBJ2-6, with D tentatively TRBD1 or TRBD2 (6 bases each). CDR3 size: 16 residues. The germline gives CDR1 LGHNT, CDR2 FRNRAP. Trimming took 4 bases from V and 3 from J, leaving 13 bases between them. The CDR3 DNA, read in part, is TGTGCTAGTGGTTCGGGAGCAGGGGTTGGGGCCAACGTC. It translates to CASGSGAGVGANV. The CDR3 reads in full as CASGSGAGVGANVLTF. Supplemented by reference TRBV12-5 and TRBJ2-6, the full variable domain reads DARVTQTPRHKVTEMGQEVTMRCQPILGHNTVFWYRQTMMQGLELLAYFRNRAPLDDSGMPKDRFSAEMPDATLATLKIQPSEPRDSAVYFCASGSGAGVGANVLTFGAGSRLTVL.

The DNA read from the CDR3 is TGTGCCAGCGGGGGGACAGTTGTTTACGAG. This translates into CASGGTVVYE. The whole CDR3 sequence is CASGGTVVYEQYF. V and J are TRBV2 and TRBJ2-7, with D possibly TRBD1 on 7 matching bases. The CDR3 end falls 3 residues outside the read, so it is completed with the germline J gene. Trimming took off 8 bases at V and 4 bases at J, with 15 bases between the two ends. CDR1 and CDR2 (germline): SNHLY, FYNNEI. The CDR3 covers 13 residues.

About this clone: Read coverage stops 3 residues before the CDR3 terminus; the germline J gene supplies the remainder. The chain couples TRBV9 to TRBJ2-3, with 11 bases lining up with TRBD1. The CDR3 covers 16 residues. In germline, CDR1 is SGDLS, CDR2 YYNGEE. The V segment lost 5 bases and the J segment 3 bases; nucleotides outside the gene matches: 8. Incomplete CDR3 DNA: TGTGCCAGCAGTACCGGGACAGGGGGTAGGACAGATACG. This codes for CASSTGTGGRTDT. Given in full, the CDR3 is CASSTGTGGRTDTQYF.

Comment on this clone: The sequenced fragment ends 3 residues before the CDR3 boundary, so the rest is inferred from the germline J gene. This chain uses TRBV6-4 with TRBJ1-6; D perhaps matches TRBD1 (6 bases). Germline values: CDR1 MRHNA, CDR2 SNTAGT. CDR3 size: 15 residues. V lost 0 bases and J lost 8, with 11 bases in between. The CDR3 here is CASSDSPGAHSPLHF. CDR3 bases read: TGTGCCAGCAGTGACTCGCCAGGGGCTCATTCACCC.

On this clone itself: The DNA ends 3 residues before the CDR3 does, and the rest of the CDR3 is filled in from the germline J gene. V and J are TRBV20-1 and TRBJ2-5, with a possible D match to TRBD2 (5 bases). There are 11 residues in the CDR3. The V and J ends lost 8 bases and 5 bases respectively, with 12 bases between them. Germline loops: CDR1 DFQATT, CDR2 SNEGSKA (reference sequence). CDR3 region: CSHRGDETQYF. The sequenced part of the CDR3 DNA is TGCAGTCATCGGGGAGATGAGACC.

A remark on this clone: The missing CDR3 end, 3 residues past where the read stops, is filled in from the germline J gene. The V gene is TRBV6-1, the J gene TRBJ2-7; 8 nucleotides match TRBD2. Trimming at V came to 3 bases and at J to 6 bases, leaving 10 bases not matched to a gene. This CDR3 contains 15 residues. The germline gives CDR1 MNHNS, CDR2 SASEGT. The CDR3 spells CASSELAGGVPEQYF. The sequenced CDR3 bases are TGTGCCAGCAGTGAGTTGGCGGGGGGCGTCCCCGAG.

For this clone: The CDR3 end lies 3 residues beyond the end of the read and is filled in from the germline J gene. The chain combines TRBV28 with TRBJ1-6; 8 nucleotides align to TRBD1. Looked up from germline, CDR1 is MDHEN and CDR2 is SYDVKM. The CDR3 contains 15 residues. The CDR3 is CASSLTGTGGGPLHF. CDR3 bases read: TGTGCCAGCAGTTTGACCGGGACAGGAGGAGGGCCC.

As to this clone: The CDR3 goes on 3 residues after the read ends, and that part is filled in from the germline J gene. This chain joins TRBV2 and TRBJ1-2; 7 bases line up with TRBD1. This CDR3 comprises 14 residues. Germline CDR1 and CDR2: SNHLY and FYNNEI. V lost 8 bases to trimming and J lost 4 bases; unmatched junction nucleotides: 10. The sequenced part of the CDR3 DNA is TGTGCCAGCCTCAGTACAGGGGCGACCTATGGC. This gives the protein CASLSTGATYG. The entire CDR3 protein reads CASLSTGATYGYTF.

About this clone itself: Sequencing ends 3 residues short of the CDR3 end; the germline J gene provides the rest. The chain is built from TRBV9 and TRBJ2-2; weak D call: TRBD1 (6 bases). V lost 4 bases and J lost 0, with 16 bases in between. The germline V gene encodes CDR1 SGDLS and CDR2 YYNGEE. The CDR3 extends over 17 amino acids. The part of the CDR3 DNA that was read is TGTGCCAGCAGCTCGACATCCAGGGGTACGAACACCGGGGAG. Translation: CASSSTSRGTNTGE. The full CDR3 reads CASSSTSRGTNTGELFF.

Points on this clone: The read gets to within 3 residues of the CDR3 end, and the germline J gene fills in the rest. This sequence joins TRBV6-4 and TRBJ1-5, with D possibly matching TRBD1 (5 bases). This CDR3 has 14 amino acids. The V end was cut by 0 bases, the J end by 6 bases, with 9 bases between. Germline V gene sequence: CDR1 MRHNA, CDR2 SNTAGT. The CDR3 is CASSDSAQGQPQHF. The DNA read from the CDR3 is TGTGCCAGCAGTGACTCAGCGCAGGGTCAGCCC.